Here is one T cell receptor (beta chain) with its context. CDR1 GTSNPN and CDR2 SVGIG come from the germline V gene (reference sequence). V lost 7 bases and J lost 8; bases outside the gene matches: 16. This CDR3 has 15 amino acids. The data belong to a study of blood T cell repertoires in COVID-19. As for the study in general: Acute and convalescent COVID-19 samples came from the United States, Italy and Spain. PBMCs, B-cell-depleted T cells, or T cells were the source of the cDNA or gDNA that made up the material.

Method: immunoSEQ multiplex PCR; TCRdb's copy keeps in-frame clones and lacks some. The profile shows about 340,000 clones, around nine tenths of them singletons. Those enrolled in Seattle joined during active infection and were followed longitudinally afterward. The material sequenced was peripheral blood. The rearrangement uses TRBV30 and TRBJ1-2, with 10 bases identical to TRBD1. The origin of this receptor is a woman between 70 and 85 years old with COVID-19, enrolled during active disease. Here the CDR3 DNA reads TGTGCCTCCACCCGGGACAGGGGAGCGGGGGGAGGCTACACCTTC. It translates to CASTRDRGAGGGYTF.